This TCR beta chain was documented in a study of cytomegalovirus exposure and HLA in healthy donors. Study-wide background: According to later analysis, the same platform produced the roughly 120 validation and several hundred first-cohort repertoires.

Study-wide results and limits: Altogether, 150 or so TCR beta chains were recorded as cytomegalovirus-associated. Usually a TCR sequence was rare, but some public TCRs were found in many donors.

TCRdb's table, derived via immunoSEQ multiplex PCR, lists solely in-frame clones and lacks some. Of about 160,000 clones in the sample, approximately 96% are singletons; the top ten hold roughly 1%. With respect to this clone: Its antigen is as yet unknown.

The V segment lost 6 bases and the J segment 1 base; nucleotides outside the gene matches: 3. This CDR3 is built from 14 residues. CDR1 is LNHDA, CDR2 SQIVND, per germline (reference sequence). Separate from the approximately 700-subject first cohort was the approximately 120-subject validation cohort, to which the donors belonged. The chain has TRBV19 and TRBJ2-3; 8 positions agree with TRBD1. The specimen was PBMCs. This receptor was obtained from a woman younger than 30 in good health and CMV-seronegative. CDR3: CASRTTGGTDTQYF. The CDR3 DNA reads TGTGCCAGTAGAACGACAGGGGGCACAGATACGCAGTATTTT.